This T cell receptor (beta chain) originates from a study of shared clonotypes between healthy human individuals (dated by TCRdb to the early 2020s). Background for the entire study: A few men and a couple of women, aged 18 to 49 years, made up the cohort. To increase sequencing depth and limit assay-specific biases, TCR repertoire library preparation and sequencing were carried out by different laboratories using diverse techniques. To estimate repertoire size and how much clonotype sharing occurs between individuals, the study deeply sequenced the blood TCR repertoires of several healthy adults. Between about 0.9 and 10 billion PBMCs per donor were obtained by leukapheresis.

This clone was seen repeatedly, ten times or more. No cognate antigen has been identified for it. Base qualities are missing; no much larger clone stands one base away. Trimming takes 1 base from V and 3 bases from J, and the germline ends sit 7 bases apart. Spanning cysteine to phenylalanine, the CDR3 consists of 14 amino acids. The entry retains the CDR3 DNA only, 42 bases that are in frame from base 1. Reading the germline V gene (reference sequence) gives CDR1 SGHNT and CDR2 YYREEE. Results and caveats for the whole study, not just this receptor: The genetic and exposure-history diversity represented was limited by the small number of donors. Sampling was limited to blood, and TCR repertoires in tissue likely differ from TCR repertoires in blood. Pairwise subsampling led to the expectation that sequencing depth would affect the degree of clonotype sharing among donors.

TCR CDR3 regions were amplified from genomic DNA by multiplex PCR using the deep immunoSEQ assay. Genomic DNA extracted from each cell subset was distributed evenly over all wells of several immunoSEQ 96-well plates, and each plate served as one replicate. Each replicate PCR for unsorted PBMC received about 300 ng genomic DNA, equal to approximately 30,000 T cell genomes. Ten immunoSEQ deep assay plates were used to sequence unsorted PBMC genomic DNA. Purified libraries were quantified with a Qubit 3.0 fluorometer, sized on a Bioanalyzer 2100, and re-quantified with the KAPA Library Quantification kit. Every immunoSEQ 96-well plate was sequenced on a dedicated single-read 150-cycle Illumina NextSeq 550 flow cell. The original methods were these. Because the immunoSEQ output included only junctional sequences and no quality scores, the filtering could not be the same as the filtering used for full-length reads. Sequences were annotated with PyIR, a Python wrapper for IgBLAST v1.9, using IMGT germline references to assign V/J genes and CDR3. Reads were removed for weak V/J assignments (E-value above 1e-6), missing CDR3, stop codons, out-of-frame junctions, or ambiguous translated residues. A V3J clonotype was defined by an identical inferred V gene, J gene, and CDR3 amino acid sequence. To compute the percentage overlap between repertoires, the number of shared unique clonotypes was divided by the size of the smaller repertoire. Repertoire richness was assessed with RTK rarefaction, the Chao1 estimator, and Recon v2.1 estimates of unobserved clonotypes. TCRdb's version of the immuneACCESS table is confined to in-frame rearrangements and falls short of the full clone set. An unresolved V gene accounts for under half of the shortfall where checked; the remainder is of unknown origin. D and trimming were read from the DNA, whereas the V and J calls and clone size are those reported in that table. The sample data list about 87,000 clones, and around 47% of these were observed just once. The top ten clonotypes cover approximately 15% of the sample.

Healthy HIV-negative adults with no recently reported acute infections or vaccinations were included as donors. Only Caucasian adults living in Nashville, Tennessee, USA were represented among the donors. For unsorted samples, about 90 million PBMCs were counted, and genomic DNA was extracted using the QIAamp DNA Blood Mini kit. Blood was collected by leukapheresis, and PBMCs were isolated by Ficoll-Histopaque density gradient centrifugation and then cryopreserved in liquid nitrogen vapor phase. What was sequenced was PBMCs. The receptor's source is a woman aged 40-49 years in good health. Some clones in this sample may be carry-over from other donors' samples. This chain joins TRBV5-4 to TRBJ2-2; the D gene assignment is ambiguous. In nucleotides, the sequence is TGTGCCAGCAGCTTGAAAGGGCACACCGGGGAGCTGTTTTTT. The translation is CASSLKGHTGELFF.